The sequence of this T cell receptor beta chain was determined in a study of T cell repertoires in ileal Crohn's disease. Study background: About half received postoperative treatment, around ten with thiopurines and around 20 anti-TNF.

Germline-derived CDR1 and CDR2 are SGHDN and FVKESK. CDR3 length: 14 amino acids. Trimming stripped 4 bases from V and 4 bases from J, with 13 bases between. Only in-frame clones appear in the TCRdb table, and some are missing; sequencing was by immunoSEQ multiplex PCR. This sample carries about 7,200 clones, over 60% of them seen once, and the ten largest clones take more than 7%. Specified time point: neoterminal ileum biopsy at postoperative endoscopy, about 6 months after surgery. Adults with ileal or ileocolonic Crohn's disease and an indication for resection were eligible. Sequencing was carried out using ileal tissue. This sequence originates from an adult with Crohn's disease. The chain has TRBV14 and TRBJ1-2, with D possibly being TRBD1 (6 bases). CDR3 loop: CASSRQGLAYGYTF. CDR3 nucleotide sequence: TGTGCCAGCAGCCGGCAGGGGCTCGCCTATGGCTACACCTTC.